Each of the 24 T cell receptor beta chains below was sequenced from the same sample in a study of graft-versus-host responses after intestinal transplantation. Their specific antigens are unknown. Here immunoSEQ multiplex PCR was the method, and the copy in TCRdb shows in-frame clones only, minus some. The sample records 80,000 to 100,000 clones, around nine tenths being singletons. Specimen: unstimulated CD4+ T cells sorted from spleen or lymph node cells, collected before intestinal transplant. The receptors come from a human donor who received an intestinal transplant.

CDR3 sequence (DNA): TGTGCCAGCAGCCCCCGGTATGAGGGAGTGAACACTGAAGCTTTCTTT. This encodes CASSPRYEGVNTEAFF. The chain uses TRBV7-3 and TRBJ1-1; D not certain. There are 16 residues in the CDR3. Trimming left V 5 bases short and J 0 bases short, with 16 bases between. Germline V gene sequence: CDR1 SGHTA, CDR2 FQGTGA.

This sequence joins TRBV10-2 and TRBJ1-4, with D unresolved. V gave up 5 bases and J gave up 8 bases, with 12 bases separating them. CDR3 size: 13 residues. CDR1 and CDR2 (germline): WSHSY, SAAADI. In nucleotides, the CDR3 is TGCGCCAGCAGTCGGACTTTGGTGGAAAAACTGTTTTTT. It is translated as CASSRTLVEKLFF.

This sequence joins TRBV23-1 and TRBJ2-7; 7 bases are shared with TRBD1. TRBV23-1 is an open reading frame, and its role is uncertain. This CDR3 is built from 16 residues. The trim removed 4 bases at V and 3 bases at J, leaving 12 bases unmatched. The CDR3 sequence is CASSRTSTGAHYEQYF. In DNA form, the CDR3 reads TGCGCCAGCAGTCGAACCTCCACAGGGGCACACTACGAGCAGTACTTC.

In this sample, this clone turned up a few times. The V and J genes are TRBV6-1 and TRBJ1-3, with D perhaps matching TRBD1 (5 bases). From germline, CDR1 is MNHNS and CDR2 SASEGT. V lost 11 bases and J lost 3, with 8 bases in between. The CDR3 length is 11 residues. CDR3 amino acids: CAGAVGNTIYF. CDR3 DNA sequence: TGTGCCGGGGCAGTTGGAAACACCATATATTTT.

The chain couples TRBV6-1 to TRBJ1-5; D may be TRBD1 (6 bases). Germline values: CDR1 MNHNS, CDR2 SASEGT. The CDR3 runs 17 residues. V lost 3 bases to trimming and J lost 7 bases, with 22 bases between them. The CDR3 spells CASSDYPIAGVGQPQHF. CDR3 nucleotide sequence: TGTGCCAGCAGTGACTACCCGATCGCAGGGGTTGGACAGCCCCAGCATTTT.

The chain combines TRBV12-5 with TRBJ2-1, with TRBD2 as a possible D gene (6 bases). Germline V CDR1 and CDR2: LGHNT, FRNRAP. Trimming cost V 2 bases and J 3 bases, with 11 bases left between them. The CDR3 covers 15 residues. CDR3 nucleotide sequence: TGTGCTAGTGGTTTGAGTCTAGCGCACTACAATGAGCAGTTCTTC. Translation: CASGLSLAHYNEQFF.

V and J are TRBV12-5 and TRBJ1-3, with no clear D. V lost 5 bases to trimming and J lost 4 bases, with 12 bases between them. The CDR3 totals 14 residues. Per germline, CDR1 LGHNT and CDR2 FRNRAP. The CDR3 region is CASGLRESGNTIYF. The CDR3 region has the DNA TGTGCTAGTGGTCTACGGGAATCAGGAAACACCATATATTTT.

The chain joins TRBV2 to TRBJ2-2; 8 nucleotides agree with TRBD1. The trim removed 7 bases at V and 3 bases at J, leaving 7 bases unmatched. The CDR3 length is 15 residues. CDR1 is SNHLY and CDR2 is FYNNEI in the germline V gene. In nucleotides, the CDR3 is TGTGCCAGCATGGCCGGGGACAGGTACACCGGGGAGCTGTTTTTT. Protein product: CASMAGDRYTGELFF.

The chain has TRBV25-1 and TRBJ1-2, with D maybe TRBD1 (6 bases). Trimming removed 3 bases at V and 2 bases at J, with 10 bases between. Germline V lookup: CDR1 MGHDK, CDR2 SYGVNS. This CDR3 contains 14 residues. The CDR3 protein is CASSDEDRNYGYTF. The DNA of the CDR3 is TGTGCCAGCAGTGACGAGGACAGAAACTATGGCTACACCTTC.

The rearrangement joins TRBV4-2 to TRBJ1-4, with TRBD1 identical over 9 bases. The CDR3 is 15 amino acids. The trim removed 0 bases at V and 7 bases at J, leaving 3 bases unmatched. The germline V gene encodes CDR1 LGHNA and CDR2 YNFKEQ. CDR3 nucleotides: TGTGCCAGCAGCCAAGATGGGACAGGGTTTGAAAAACTGTTTTTT. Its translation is CASSQDGTGFEKLFF.

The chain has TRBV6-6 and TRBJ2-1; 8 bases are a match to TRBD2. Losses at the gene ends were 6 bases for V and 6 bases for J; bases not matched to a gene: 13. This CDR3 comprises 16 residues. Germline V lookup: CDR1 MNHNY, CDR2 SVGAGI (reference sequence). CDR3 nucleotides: TGTGCCAGCAGCCTAAATATAGGGACTAGAGGCAATGAGCAGTTCTTC. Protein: CASSLNIGTRGNEQFF.

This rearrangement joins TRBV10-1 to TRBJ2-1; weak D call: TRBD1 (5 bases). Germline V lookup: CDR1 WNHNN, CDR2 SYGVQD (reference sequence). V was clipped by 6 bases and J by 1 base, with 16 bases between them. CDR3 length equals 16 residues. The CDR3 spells CASSKLGDTSYNEQFF. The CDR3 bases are TGCGCCAGCAGCAAGCTAGGGGATACATCCTACAATGAGCAGTTCTTC.

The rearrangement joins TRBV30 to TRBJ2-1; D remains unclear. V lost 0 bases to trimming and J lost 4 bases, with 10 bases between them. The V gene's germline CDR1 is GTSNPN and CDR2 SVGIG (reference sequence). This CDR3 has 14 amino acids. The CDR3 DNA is TGTGCCTGGAGTGTACAGCCACTGTACAATGAGCAGTTCTTC. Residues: CAWSVQPLYNEQFF.

DNA for the CDR3: TGCGCCAGCAGCCAATGGGGGACTAGCGGGAGGGTCACAGATACGCAGTATTTT. This sequence encodes CASSQWGTSGRVTDTQYF. This chain uses TRBV4-1 with TRBJ2-3; 16 nucleotides align to TRBD2. Germline loops: CDR1 MGHRA, CDR2 YSYEKL. The CDR3 is 18 residues long. V trimming: 2 bases; J trimming: 2 bases; junction bases outside the gene matches: 4.

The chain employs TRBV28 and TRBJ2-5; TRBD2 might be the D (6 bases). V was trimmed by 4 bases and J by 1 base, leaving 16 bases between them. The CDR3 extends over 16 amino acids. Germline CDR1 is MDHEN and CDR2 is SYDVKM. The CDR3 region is CASSSPWRGSQETQYF. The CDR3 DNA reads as TGTGCCAGCAGTTCCCCCTGGCGGGGCTCCCAAGAGACCCAGTACTTC.

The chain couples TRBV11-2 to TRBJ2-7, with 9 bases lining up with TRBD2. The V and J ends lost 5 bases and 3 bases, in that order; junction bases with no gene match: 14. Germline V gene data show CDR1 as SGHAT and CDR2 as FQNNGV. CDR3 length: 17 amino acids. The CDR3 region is CASSLRVGGSGSYEQYF. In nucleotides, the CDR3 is TGTGCCAGCAGCCTCAGAGTAGGGGGTAGCGGGAGCTACGAGCAGTACTTC.

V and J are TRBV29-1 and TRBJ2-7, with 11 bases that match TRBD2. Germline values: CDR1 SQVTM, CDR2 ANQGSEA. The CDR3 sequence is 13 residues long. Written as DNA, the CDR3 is TGCAGTGGACAACTAGCGGGAGTTGGAGAGCAGTACTTC. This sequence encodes CSGQLAGVGEQYF.

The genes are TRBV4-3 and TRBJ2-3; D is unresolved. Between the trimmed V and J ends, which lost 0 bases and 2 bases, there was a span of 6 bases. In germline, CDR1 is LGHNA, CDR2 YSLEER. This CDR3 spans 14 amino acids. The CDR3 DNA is TGCGCCAGCAGCCAAGATTTTAACACAGATACGCAGTATTTT. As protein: CASSQDFNTDTQYF.

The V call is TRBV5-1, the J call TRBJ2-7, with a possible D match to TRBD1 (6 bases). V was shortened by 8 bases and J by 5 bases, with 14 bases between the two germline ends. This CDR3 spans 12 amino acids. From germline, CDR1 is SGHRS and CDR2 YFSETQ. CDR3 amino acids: CASSQGSDEQYF. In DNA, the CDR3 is TGCGCCAGTTCTCAGGGGAGCGACGAGCAGTACTTC.

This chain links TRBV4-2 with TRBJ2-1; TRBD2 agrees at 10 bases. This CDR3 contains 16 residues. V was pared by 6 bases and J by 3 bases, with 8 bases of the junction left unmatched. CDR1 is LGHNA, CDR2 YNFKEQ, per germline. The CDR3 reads CASRATLAGGYNEQFF. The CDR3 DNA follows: TGTGCCAGCAGGGCTACCTTAGCGGGAGGCTACAATGAGCAGTTCTTC.

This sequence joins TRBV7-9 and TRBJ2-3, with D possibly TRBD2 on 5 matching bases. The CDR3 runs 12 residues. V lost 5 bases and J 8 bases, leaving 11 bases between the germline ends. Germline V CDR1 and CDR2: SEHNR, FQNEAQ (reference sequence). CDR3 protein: CASSPTEVTQYF. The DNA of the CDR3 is TGTGCCAGCAGCCCGACGGAGGTTACGCAGTATTTT. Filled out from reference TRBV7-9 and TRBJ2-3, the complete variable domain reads DTGVSQNPRHKITKRGQNVTFRCDPISEHNRLYWYRQTLGQGPEFLTYFQNEAQLEKSRLLSDRFSAERPKGSFSTLEIQRTEQGDSAMYLCASSPTEVTQYFGPGTRLTVL.

CDR3 amino acids: CASSYGSAYGYTF. DNA of the CDR3: TGTGCCAGCAGTTACGGCAGCGCCTATGGCTACACCTTC. The chain uses TRBV6-5 and TRBJ1-2; D is unresolved. This CDR3 contains 13 residues. Germline V CDR1 and CDR2: MNHEY, SVGAGI. Deletions cut 2 bases from V and 4 bases from J, with 8 bases between.

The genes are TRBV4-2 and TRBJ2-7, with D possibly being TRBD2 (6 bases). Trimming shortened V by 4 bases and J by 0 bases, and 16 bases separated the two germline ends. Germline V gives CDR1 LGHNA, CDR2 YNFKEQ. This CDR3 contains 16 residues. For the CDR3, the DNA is TGTGCCAGCAGCCTGAAACGGGAGTCACCCTCCTACGAGCAGTACTTC. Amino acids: CASSLKRESPSYEQYF.

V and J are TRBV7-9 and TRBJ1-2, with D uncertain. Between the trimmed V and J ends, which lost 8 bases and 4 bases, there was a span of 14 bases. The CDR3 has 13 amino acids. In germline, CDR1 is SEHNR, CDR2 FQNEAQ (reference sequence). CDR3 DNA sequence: TGTGCCAGCGGTGGTCGTCGGTTCTATGGCTACACCTTC. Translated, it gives CASGGRRFYGYTF.